The T cell receptor beta chain described here comes from a study of shared clonotypes between healthy human individuals. Study information: Donors consisted of two women and a few men between 18 and 49. General study findings and limits: Shared across a few donors were 4% to 6% of the naive CD4 clonotypes.

Sorted-subset replicate PCR reactions contained 200 ng DNA, corresponding to about 30,000 T cell genomes. TCRdb's copy holds only in-frame clones and misses some; the assay was immunoSEQ multiplex PCR. The table includes more than 2,000,000 clones, 93% detected once. The CDR3 sequence is 16 residues long. CDR1 and CDR2 (germline): SGHRS, YFSETQ. The V and J ends lost 6 bases and 1 base respectively, with 17 bases between them. Researchers partitioned CD4+ cells into CD45RA+ naive and CD45RA-negative memory subsets. As to this clone: Its specificity is not known.

The TCR originated in a man younger than 35 in good health. Some clones in this sample may be carry-over from other donors' samples. The specimen was naive CD4+ T cells from PBMCs. The subset was: CD45RA+ positively selected. J is TRBJ2-1 and V is TRBV5-1; D remains ambiguous. CDR3 sequence: CASTSDPPPSYNEQFF. The CDR3, as DNA: TGCGCCAGCACCTCGGACCCACCACCTTCCTACAATGAGCAGTTCTTC.